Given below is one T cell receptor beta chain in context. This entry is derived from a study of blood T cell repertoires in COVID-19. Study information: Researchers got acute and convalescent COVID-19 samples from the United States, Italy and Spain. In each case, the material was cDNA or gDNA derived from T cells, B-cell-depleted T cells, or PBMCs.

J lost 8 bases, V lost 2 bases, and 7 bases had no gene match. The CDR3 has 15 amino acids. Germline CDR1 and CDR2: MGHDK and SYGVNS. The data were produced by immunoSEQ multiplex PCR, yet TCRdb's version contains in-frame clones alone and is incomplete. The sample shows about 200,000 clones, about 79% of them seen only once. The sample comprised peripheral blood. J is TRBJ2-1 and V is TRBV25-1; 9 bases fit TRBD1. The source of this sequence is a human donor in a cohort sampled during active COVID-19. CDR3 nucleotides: TGTGCCAGCAGTGAAAGGACAGGGGTTCGGGATGAGCAGTTCTTC. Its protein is CASSERTGVRDEQFF.